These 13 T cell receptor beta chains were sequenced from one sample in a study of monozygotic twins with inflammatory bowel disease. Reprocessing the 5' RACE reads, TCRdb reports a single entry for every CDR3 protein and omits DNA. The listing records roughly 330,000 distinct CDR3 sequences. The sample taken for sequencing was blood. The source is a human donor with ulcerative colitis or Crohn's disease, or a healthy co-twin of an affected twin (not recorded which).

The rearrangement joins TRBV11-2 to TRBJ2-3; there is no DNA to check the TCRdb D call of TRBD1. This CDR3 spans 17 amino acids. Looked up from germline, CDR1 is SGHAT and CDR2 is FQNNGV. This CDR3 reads CASSRRDRGFEADTQYF. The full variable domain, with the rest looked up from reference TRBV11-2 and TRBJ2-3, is EAGVAQSPRYKIIEKRQSVAFWCNPISGHATLYWYQQILGQGPKLLIQFQNNGVVDDSQLPKDRFSAERLKGVDSTLKIQPAKLEDSAVYLCASSRRDRGFEADTQYFGPGTRLTVL.

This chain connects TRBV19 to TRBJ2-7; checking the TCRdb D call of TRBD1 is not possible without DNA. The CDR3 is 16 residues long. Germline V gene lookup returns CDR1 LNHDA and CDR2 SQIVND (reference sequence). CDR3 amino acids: CASSTRTGATFYEQYF.

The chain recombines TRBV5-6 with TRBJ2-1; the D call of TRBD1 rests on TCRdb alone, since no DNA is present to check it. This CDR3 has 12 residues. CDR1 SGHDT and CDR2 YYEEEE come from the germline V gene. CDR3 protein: CASSFGGGEQFF.

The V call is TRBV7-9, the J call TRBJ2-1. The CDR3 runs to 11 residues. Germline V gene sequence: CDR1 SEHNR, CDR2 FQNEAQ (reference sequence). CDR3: CASSPLTQQFF.

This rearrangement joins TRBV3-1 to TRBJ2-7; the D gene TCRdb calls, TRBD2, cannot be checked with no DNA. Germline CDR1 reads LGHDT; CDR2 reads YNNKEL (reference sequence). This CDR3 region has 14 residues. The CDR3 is CASSRAPQSYEQYF.

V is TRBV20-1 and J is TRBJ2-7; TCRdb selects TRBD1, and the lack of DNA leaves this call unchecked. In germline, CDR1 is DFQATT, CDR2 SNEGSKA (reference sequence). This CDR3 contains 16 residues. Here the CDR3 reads CSARDFKGGSSYEQYF.

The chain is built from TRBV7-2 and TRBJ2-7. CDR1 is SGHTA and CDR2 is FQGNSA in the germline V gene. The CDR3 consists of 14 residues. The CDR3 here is CASSLASSLYEQYF.

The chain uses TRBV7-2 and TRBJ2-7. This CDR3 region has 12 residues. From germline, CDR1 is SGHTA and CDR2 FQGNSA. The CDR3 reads CASHLEPYEQYF. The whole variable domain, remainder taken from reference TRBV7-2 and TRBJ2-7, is GAGVSQSPSNKVTEKGKDVELRCDPISGHTALYWYRQSLGQGLEFLIYFQGNSAPDKSGLPSDRFSAERTGGSVSTLTIQRTQQEDSAVYLCASHLEPYEQYFGPGTRLTVT.

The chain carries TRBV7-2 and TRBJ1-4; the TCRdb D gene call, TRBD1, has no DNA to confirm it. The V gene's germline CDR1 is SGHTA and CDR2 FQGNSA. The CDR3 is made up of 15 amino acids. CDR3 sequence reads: CASSPYRGAGEKLFF.

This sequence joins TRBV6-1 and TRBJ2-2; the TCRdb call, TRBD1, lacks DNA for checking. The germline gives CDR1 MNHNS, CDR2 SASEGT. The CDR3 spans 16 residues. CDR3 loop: CASSVAGAMNTGELFF.

The CDR3 reads CASSPWGQGKETQYF. This rearrangement joins TRBV11-2 to TRBJ2-5; the TCRdb call, TRBD1, lacks DNA for checking. Germline V CDR1 and CDR2: SGHAT, FQNNGV. The CDR3 length is 15 residues.

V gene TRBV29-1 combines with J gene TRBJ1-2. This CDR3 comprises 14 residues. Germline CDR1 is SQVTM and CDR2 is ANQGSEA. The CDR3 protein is CSVVHRLSGYGYTF.

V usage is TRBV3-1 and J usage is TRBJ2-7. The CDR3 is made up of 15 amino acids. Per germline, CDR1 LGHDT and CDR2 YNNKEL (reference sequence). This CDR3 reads CASSQDWLAAYEQYF.